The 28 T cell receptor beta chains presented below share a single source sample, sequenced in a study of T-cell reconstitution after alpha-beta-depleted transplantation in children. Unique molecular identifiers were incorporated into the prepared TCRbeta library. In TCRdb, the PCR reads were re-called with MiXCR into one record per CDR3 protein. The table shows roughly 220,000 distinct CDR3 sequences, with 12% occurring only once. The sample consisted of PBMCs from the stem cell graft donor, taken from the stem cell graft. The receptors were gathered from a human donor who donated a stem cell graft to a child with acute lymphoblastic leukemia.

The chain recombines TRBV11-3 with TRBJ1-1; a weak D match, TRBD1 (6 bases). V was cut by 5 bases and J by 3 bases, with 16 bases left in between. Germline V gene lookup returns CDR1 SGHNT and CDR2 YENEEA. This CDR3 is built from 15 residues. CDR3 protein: CASSHSQGGDTEAFF. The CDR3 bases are TGTGCCAGCAGCCATTCACAGGGAGGAGACACTGAAGCTTTCTTT.

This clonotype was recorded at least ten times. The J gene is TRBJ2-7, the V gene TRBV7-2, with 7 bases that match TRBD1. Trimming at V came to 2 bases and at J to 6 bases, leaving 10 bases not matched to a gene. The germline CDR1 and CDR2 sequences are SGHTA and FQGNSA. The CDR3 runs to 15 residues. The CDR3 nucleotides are TGTGCCAGCAGCTTATATTCCGGACAGGCTGGCGAGCAGTACTTC. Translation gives CASSLYSGQAGEQYF.

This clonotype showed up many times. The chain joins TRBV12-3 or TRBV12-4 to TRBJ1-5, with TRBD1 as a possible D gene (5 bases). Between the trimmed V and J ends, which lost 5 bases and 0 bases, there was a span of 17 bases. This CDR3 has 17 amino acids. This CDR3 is CASSPRGSVYSNQPQHF. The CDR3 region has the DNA TGTGCCAGCAGTCCCCGGGGCAGCGTTTATAGCAATCAGCCCCAGCATTTT.

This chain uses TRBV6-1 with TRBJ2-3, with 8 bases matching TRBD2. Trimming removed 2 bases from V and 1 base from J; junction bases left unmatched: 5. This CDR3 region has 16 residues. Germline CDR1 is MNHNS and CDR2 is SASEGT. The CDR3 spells CASSERTSIRTDTQYF. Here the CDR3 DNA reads TGTGCCAGCAGTGAAAGGACTAGCATTCGCACAGATACGCAGTATTTT.

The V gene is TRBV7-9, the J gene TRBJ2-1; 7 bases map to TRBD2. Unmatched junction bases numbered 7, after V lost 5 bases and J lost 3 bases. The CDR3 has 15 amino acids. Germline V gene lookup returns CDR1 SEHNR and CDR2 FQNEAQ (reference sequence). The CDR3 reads CASSPGLVLYNEQFF. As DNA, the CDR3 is TGTGCCAGCAGCCCTGGACTAGTTCTCTACAATGAGCAGTTCTTC.

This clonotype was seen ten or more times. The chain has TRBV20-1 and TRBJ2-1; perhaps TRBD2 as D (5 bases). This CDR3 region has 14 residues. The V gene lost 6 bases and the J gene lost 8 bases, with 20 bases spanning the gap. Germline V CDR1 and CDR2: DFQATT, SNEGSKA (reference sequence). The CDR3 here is CSARNTRTGDEQFF. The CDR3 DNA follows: TGCAGTGCCCGAAATACTAGAACGGGCGATGAGCAGTTCTTC.

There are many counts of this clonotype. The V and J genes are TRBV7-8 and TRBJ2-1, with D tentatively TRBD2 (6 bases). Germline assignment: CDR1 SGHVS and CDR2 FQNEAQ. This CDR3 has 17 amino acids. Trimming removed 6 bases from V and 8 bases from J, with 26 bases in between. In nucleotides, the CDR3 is TGTGCCAGCAGGAGAACTCTGGAGGGGCCGGTCGTAGATGAGCAGTTCTTC. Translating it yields CASRRTLEGPVVDEQFF.

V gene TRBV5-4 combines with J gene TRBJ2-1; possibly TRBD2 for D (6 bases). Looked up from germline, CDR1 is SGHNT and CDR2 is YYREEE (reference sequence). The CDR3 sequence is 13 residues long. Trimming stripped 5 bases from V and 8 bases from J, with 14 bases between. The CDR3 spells CASRSGLRDEQFF. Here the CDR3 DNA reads TGTGCCAGCAGGTCGGGACTCCGAGATGAGCAGTTCTTC. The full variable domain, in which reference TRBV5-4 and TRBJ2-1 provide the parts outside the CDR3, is ETGVTQSPTHLIKTRGQQVTLRCSSQSGHNTVSWYQQALGQGPQFIFQYYREEENGRGNFPPRFSGLQFPNYSSELNVNALELDDSALYLCASRSGLRDEQFFGPGTRLTVL.

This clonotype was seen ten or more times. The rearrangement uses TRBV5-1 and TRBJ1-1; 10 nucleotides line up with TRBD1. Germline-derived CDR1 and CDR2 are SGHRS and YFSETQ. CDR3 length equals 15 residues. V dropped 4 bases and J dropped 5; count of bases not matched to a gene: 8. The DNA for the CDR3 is TGCGCCAGCAGCCCCGGGACAGGGGAAAGAACTGAAGCTTTCTTT. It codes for CASSPGTGERTEAFF.

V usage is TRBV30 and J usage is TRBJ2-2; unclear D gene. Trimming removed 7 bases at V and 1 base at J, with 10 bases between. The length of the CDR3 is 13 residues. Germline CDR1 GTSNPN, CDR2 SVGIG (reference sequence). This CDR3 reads CALDVQNTGELFF. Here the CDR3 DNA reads TGTGCCTTGGACGTGCAGAACACCGGGGAGCTGTTTTTT. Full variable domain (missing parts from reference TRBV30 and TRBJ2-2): SQTIHQWPATLVQPVGSPLSLECTVEGTSNPNLYWYRQAAGRGLQLLFYSVGIGQISSEVPQNLSASRPQDRQFILSSKKLLLSDSGFYLCALDVQNTGELFFGEGSRLTVL.

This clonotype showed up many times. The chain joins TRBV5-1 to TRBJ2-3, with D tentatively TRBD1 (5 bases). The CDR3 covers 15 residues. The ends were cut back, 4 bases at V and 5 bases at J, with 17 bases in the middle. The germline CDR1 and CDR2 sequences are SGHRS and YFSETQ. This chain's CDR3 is CASSPAGNLLDTQYF. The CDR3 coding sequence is TGCGCCAGCAGCCCGGCAGGGAATTTGTTAGATACGCAGTATTTT.

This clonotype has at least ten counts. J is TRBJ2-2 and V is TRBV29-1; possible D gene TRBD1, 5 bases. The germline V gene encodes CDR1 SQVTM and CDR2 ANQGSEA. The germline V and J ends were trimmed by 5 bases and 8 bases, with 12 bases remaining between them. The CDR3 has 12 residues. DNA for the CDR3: TGCAGCGTTAAACAGGATACTGGGGAGCTGTTTTTT. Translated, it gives CSVKQDTGELFF.

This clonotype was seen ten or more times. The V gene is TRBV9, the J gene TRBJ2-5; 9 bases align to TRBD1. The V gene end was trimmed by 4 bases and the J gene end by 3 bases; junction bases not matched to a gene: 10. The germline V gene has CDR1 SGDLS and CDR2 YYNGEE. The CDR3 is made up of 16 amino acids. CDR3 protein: CASSPSSGTGKETQYF. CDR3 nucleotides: TGTGCCAGCAGCCCCAGTTCGGGGACAGGGAAAGAGACCCAGTACTTC.

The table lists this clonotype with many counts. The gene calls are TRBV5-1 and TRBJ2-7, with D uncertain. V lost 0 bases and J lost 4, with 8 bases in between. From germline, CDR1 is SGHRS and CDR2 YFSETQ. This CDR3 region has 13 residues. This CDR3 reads CASSLEMGYEQYF. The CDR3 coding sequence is TGCGCCAGCAGCTTGGAGATGGGATACGAGCAGTACTTC. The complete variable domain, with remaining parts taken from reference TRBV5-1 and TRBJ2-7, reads KAGVTQTPRYLIKTRGQQVTLSCSPISGHRSVSWYQQTPGQGLQFLFEYFSETQRNKGNFPGRFSGRQFSNSRSEMNVSTLELGDSALYLCASSLEMGYEQYFGPGTRLTVT.

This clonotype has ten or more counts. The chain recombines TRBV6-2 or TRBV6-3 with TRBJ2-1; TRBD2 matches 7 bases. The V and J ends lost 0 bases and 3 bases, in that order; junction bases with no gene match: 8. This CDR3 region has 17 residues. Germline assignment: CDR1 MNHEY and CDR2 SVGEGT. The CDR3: CASSYSGRGRNYNEQFF. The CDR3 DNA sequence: TGTGCCAGCAGTTACTCGGGTCGCGGGAGAAACTACAATGAGCAGTTCTTC.

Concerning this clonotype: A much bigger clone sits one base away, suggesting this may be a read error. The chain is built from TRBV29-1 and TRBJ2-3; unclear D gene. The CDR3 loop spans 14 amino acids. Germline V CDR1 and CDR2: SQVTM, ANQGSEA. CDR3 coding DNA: TGCAGCTATCAGACATACCCTGGCACAGATACGAAGTATTTT. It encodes CSYQTYPGTDTKYF.

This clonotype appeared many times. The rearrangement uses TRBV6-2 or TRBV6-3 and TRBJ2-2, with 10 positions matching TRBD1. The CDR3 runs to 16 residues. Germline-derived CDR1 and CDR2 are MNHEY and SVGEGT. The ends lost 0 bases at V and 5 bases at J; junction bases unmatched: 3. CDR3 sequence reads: CASSYSPGQGTGELFF. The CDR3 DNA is TGTGCCAGCAGTTACTCTCCGGGACAGGGGACCGGGGAGCTGTTTTTT.

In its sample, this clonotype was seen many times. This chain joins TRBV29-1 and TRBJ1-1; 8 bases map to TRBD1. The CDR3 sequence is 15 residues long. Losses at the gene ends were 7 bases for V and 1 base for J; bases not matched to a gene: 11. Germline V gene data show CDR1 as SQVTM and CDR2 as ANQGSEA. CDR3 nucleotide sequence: TGCAGCGCATCCAATGACAGGGGAGGGAACACTGAAGCTTTCTTT. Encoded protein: CSASNDRGGNTEAFF.

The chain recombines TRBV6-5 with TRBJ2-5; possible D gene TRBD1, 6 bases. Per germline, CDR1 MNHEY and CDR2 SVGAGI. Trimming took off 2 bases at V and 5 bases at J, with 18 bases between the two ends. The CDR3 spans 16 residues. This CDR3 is CASSYLDRRFYETQYF. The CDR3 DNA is TGTGCCAGCAGTTACCTTGACAGGCGATTCTATGAGACCCAGTACTTC.

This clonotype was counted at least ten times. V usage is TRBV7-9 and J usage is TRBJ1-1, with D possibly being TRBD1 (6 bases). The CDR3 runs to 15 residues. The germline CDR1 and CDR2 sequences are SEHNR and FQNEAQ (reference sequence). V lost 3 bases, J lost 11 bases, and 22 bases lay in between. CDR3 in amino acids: CASSFQGVVAGVAFF. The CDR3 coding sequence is TGTGCCAGCAGCTTCCAGGGTGTTGTAGCAGGGGTCGCTTTCTTT.

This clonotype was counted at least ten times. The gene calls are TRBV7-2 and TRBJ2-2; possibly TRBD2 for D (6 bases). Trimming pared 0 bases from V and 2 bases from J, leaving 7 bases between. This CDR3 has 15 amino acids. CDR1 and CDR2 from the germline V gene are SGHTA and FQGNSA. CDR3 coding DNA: TGTGCCAGCAGCTTAGCCGGGACTAACACCGGGGAGCTGTTTTTT. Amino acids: CASSLAGTNTGELFF. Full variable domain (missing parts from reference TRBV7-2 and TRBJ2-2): GAGVSQSPSNKVTEKGKDVELRCDPISGHTALYWYRQSLGQGLEFLIYFQGNSAPDKSGLPSDRFSAERTGGSVSTLTIQRTQQEDSAVYLCASSLAGTNTGELFFGEGSRLTVL.

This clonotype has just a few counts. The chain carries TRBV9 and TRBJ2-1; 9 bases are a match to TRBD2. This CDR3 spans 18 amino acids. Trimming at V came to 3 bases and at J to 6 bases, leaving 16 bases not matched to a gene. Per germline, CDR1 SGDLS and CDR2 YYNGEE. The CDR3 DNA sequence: TGTGCCAGCAGCGGGAGCTCCGAGGTGGCGGGGGGGTCCAATGAGCAGTTCTTC. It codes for CASSGSSEVAGGSNEQFF.

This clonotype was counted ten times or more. The CDR3 DNA follows: TGTGCCAGCAGTTCCCCGCGGACAGGGAGGATCAATCAGCCCCAGCATTTT. This codes for CASSSPRTGRINQPQHF. This sequence joins TRBV6-2 or TRBV6-3 and TRBJ1-5, with 8 nucleotides matching TRBD1. J was trimmed by 3 bases and V by 4 bases; bases with no gene match: 11. The CDR3 loop spans 17 amino acids. Germline V lookup: CDR1 MNHEY, CDR2 SVGEGT.

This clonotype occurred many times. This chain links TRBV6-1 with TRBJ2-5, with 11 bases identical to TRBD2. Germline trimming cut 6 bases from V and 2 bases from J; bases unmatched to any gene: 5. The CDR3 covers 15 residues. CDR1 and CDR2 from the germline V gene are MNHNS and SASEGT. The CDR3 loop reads CASSDLAGGQETQYF. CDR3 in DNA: TGTGCCAGCAGCGATCTAGCGGGGGGACAAGAGACCCAGTACTTC.

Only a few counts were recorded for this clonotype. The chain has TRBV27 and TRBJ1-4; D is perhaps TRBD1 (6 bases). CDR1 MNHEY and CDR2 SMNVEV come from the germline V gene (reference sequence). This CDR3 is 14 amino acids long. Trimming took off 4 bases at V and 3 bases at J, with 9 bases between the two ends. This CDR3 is CASSWGAPNEKLFF. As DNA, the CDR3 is TGTGCCAGCAGTTGGGGGGCCCCTAATGAAAAACTGTTTTTT.

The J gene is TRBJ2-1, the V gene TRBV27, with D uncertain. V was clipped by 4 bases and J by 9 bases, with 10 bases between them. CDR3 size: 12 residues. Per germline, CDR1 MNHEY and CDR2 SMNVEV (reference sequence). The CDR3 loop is CASSSNHGEQFF. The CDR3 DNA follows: TGTGCCAGCAGTTCGAACCACGGTGAGCAGTTCTTC.

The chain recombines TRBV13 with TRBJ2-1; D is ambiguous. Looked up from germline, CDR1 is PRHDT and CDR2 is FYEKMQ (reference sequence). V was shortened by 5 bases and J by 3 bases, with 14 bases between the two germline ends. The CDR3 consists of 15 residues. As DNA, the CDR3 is TGTGCCAGCAGCCCCGGGCCTATCGGCTACAATGAGCAGTTCTTC. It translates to CASSPGPIGYNEQFF.

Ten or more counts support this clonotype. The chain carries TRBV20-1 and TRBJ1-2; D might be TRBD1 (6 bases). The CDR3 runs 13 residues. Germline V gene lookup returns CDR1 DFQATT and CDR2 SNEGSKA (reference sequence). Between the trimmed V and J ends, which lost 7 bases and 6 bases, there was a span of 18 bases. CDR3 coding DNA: TGCAGTGTCAGGGGTCGGGGGGCCGATGGCTACACCTTC. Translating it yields CSVRGRGADGYTF.